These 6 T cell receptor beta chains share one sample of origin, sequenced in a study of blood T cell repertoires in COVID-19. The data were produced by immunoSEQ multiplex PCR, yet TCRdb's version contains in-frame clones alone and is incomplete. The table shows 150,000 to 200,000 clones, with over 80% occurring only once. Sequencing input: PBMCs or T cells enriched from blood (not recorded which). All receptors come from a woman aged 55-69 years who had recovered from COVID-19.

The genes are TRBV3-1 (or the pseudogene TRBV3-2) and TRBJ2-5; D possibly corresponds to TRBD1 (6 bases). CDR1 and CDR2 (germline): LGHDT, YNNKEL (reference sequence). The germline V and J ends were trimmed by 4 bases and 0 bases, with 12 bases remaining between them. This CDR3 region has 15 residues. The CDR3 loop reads CASSLRGGNQETQYF. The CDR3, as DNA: TGTGCCAGCAGCCTTCGAGGGGGAAACCAAGAGACCCAGTACTTC.

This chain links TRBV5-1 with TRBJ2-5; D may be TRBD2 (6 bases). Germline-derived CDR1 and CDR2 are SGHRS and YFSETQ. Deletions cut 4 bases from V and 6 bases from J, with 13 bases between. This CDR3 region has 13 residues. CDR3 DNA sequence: TGCGCCAGCAGCGCAGGGACTCAACAGACCCAGTACTTC. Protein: CASSAGTQQTQYF.

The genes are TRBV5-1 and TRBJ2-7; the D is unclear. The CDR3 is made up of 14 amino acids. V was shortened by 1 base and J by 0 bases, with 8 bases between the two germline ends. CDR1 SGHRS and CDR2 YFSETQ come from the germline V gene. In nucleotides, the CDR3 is TGCGCCAGCAGCTTGACTCCGAGCTCCTACGAGCAGTACTTC. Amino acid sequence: CASSLTPSSYEQYF.

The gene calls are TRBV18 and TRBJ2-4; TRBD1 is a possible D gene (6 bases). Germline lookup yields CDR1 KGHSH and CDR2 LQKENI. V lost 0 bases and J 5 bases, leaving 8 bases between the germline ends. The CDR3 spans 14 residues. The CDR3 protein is CASSPPAGENIQYF. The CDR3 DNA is TGTGCCAGCTCACCACCAGCAGGGGAAAACATTCAGTACTTC.

The DNA for the CDR3 is TGTGCCAGCAGTGAAGACCCAGGCACTGAAGCTTTCTTT. Translated, it gives CASSEDPGTEAFF. This sequence joins TRBV2 and TRBJ1-1; D remains ambiguous. The CDR3 covers 13 residues. V dropped 1 base and J dropped 4 bases, with 7 bases sitting between them. Germline assignment: CDR1 SNHLY and CDR2 FYNNEI.

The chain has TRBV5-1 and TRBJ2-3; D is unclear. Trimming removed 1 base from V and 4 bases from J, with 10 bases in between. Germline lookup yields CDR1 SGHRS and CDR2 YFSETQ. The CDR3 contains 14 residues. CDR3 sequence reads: CASSLLAGADTQYF. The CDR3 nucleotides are TGCGCCAGCAGCTTGTTGGCTGGTGCAGATACGCAGTATTTT.